This TCR beta chain was recorded in a study of blood T cell repertoires in COVID-19. Germline values: CDR1 SGDLS, CDR2 YYNGEE. The CDR3 totals 16 residues. V lost 1 base, J lost 3 bases, and 13 bases lay in between. Clones were read by immunoSEQ multiplex PCR, and TCRdb kept only the in-frame ones, dropping some. This sample has 110,000 to 150,000 clones, with roughly 79% found just once. Sequencing was performed on peripheral blood. The chain joins TRBV9 to TRBJ2-2; tentative D call: TRBD2 (5 bases). The source is a man aged 45 to 65 with active or convalescent COVID-19. This CDR3 reads CASSVTAGMDTGELFF. DNA of the CDR3: TGTGCCAGCAGCGTAACGGCCGGGATGGACACCGGGGAGCTGTTTTTT. Combining the CDR3 with reference TRBV9 and TRBJ2-2 gives the whole variable domain DSGVTQTPKHLITATGQRVTLRCSPRSGDLSVYWYQQSLDQGLQFLIQYYNGEERAKGNILERFSAQQFPDLHSELNLSSLELGDSALYFCASSVTAGMDTGELFFGEGSRLTVL.